Listed here is a single T cell receptor beta chain. The data were taken from a study of T cells in women clearing cervical HPV infection. Produced via immunoSEQ multiplex PCR; TCRdb's table is partial and in-frame only. This table holds 30,000 to 35,000 clones. The sequenced sample was blood buffy coat. The TCR was taken from a woman between 18 and 70 years old with a cervical HPV16 infection that either progressed to CIN3+ or cleared (not recorded which).

The CDR3 loop reads CASTVSYNEQFF. The sequenced part of the CDR3 DNA is TGTGCCAGCACAGTTTCCTACAATGAG. The chain links TRBV28 to TRBJ2-1; the D is unclear. The CDR3 end is not reached by the read, which stops 3 residues before it; the germline J gene fills it in. Germline V CDR1 and CDR2: MDHEN, SYDVKM. The CDR3 length is 12 residues. Trimming pared 7 bases from V and 1 base from J, leaving 5 bases between. Full variable domain (rest looked up from reference TRBV28 and TRBJ2-1): DVKVTQSSRYLVKRTGEKVFLECVQDMDHENMFWYRQDPGLGLRLIYFSYDVKMKEKGDIPEGYSVSREKKERFSLILESASTNQTSMYLCASTVSYNEQFFGPGTRLTVL.